This is a list of T cell receptor beta chains from one sample in a study of Graves' ophthalmopathy and Graves' hyperthyroidism. TCRdb processed the multiplex PCR reads anew with MiXCR; each CDR3 protein has one entry. Here the sample spans 360,000 or so distinct CDR3 sequences, about 16% being singletons. Input material: peripheral blood. Receptors originate from a woman in her late teens or twenties with Graves' ophthalmopathy. The CDR3 runs from the conserved cysteine through the conserved F or W. A D gene is named only where the DNA matches it firmly. Some rows have no size entry. The others give once, few or many, or a class for an expanded clone.

clone size | J gene | D gene | V gene | CDR3 protein | CDR3 DNA
many | TRBJ2-7 | TRBD2 | TRBV4-3 | CASSQDREEPQDEQYF | TGCGCCAGCAGCCAAGATCGGGAGGAACCCCAGGACGAGCAGTACTTC
. | TRBJ2-2 | . | TRBV7-2 | CASSHGSTGELFF | TGTGCCAGCAGCCATGGAAGCACCGGGGAGCTGTTTTTT
many | TRBJ1-6 | . | TRBV25-1 | CASSDLYNSPLHF | TGTGCCAGCAGTGACCTCTATAATTCACCCCTCCACTTT
many | TRBJ1-1 | TRBD1 | TRBV25-1 | CASSQAGGTEAFF | TGTGCCAGCAGTCAAGCAGGGGGCACTGAAGCTTTCTTT
many | TRBJ1-5 | . | TRBV6-1 | CASSEGGHIRNQPQHF | TGTGCCAGCAGTGAAGGGGGGCATATAAGGAATCAGCCCCAGCATTTT
many | TRBJ1-1 | . | TRBV18 | CASSPRQGSEAFF | TGTGCCAGCTCACCACGTCAGGGCTCTGAAGCTTTCTTT
many | TRBJ2-7 | TRBD1 | TRBV10-1 | CASSQTRTGGPYEQYF | TGCGCCAGCAGCCAGACGAGGACAGGGGGCCCCTACGAGCAGTACTTC
many | TRBJ2-5 | . | TRBV28 | CASTLRETQYF | TGTGCCAGCACCCTTAGGGAGACCCAGTACTTC
many | TRBJ2-4 | . | TRBV29-1 | CSVTTTASRYF | TGCAGCGTGACAACTACAGCGAGTCGCTACTTC
few | TRBJ2-5 | TRBD1 | TRBV5-1 | CASSLGGQVQETQYF | TGCGCCAGCAGCTTGGGGGGACAGGTCCAAGAGACCCAGTACTTC
many | TRBJ2-7 | TRBD2 | TRBV13 | CASSARGGSGSGPVRYEQYF | TGTGCCAGCAGCGCCCGCGGTGGTAGCGGGAGTGGCCCGGTGCGATACGAGCAGTACTTC
many | TRBJ1-5 | . | TRBV28 | CASSPPQAINQPQHF | TGTGCCAGCAGTCCGCCACAGGCGATCAATCAGCCCCAGCATTTT
many | TRBJ2-7 | TRBD2 | TRBV19 | CASSIWAGAVYEQYF | TGTGCCAGTAGTATCTGGGCGGGAGCGGTCTACGAGCAGTACTTC
many | TRBJ2-5 | TRBD1 | TRBV28 | CASSNTGGAPQETQYF | TGTGCCAGCAGCAACACAGGGGGCGCGCCCCAAGAGACCCAGTACTTC
many | TRBJ1-5 | . | TRBV6-2/TRBV6-3 | CASSYSSGSVNQPQHF | TGTGCCAGCAGTTACTCCTCCGGTTCCGTCAATCAGCCCCAGCATTTT
many | TRBJ2-4 | . | TRBV5-1 | CASSMGAENIQYF | TGCGCCAGCAGTATGGGGGCGGAAAACATTCAGTACTTC
many | TRBJ2-7 | . | TRBV6-5 | CASTTAASYEQYF | TGTGCCAGCACCACGGCAGCCTCCTACGAGCAGTACTTC
. | TRBJ2-2 | . | TRBV6-2/TRBV6-3 | CASSITRTGELFF | TGTGCCAGCAGTATAACGCGCACCGGGGAGCTGTTTTTT
many | TRBJ2-7 | TRBD2 | TRBV7-9 | CASSLVRLAGVEQYF | TGTGCCAGCAGCTTAGTCCGGCTAGCGGGGGTTGAGCAGTACTTC
many | TRBJ2-7 | TRBD1 | TRBV20-1 | CSAKVDRGHYEQYF | TGCAGTGCGAAGGTTGACAGGGGGCACTACGAGCAGTACTTC
many | TRBJ2-7 | . | TRBV12-3/TRBV12-4 | CASSQKWTGPYEQYF | TGTGCCAGCAGTCAAAAGTGGACGGGTCCCTACGAGCAGTACTTC
many | TRBJ1-2 | . | TRBV30 | CACLSDVRASYYGYTF | TGTGCCTGCCTGTCAGACGTTCGAGCCTCCTACTATGGCTACACCTTC
. | TRBJ1-1 | . | TRBV6-1 | CASSEDTGRLDTEAFF | TGTGCCAGCAGTGAAGATACAGGGCGGCTTGACACTGAAGCTTTCTTT
many | TRBJ1-1 | TRBD1 | TRBV7-3 | CASSLKPGQGRMNTEAFF | TGTGCCAGCAGCTTAAAACCCGGACAGGGGAGGATGAACACTGAAGCTTTCTTT
many | TRBJ2-7 | TRBD2 | TRBV6-1 | CASSDEEGTSGYEQYF | TGTGCCAGCAGCGACGAGGAAGGGACTAGCGGATACGAGCAGTACTTC
many | TRBJ2-7 | TRBD2 | TRBV2 | CASKAGLGLEYEQYF | TGTGCCAGCAAGGCGGGACTAGGCCTCGAATACGAGCAGTACTTC
many | TRBJ1-5 | . | TRBV6-2/TRBV6-3 | CASSDSPNQPQHF | TGTGCCAGCAGTGACAGCCCCAATCAGCCCCAGCATTTT
. | TRBJ1-5 | TRBD1 | TRBV2 | CASRETGALNQPQHF | TGTGCCAGCAGGGAGACAGGGGCCCTTAATCAGCCCCAGCATTTT
. | TRBJ2-2 | . | TRBV29-1 | CSVGRAPYSRGTGELFF | TGCAGCGTTGGCCGGGCTCCCTATTCGCGAGGCACCGGGGAGCTGTTTTTT
many | TRBJ2-7 | TRBD1 | TRBV6-5 | CASTQDRDHEQYF | TGTGCCAGCACCCAGGACAGGGACCACGAGCAGTACTTC
few | TRBJ2-5 | . | TRBV7-2 | CASSPLPGWQETQYF | TGTGCCAGCAGCCCTCTACCGGGTTGGCAAGAGACCCAGTACTTC
. | TRBJ1-1 | . | TRBV20-1 | CSSLGRGESEAFF | TGCAGTTCGCTAGGTAGGGGAGAGTCTGAAGCTTTCTTT
many | TRBJ2-7 | . | TRBV12-3/TRBV12-4 | CASSFGMGEQYF | TGTGCCAGCAGTTTTGGGATGGGCGAGCAGTACTTC
many | TRBJ2-5 | . | TRBV4-1 | CASSQVSPRGMETQYF | TGCGCCAGCAGCCAGGTTTCTCCCAGGGGAATGGAGACCCAGTACTTC
. | TRBJ1-4 | . | TRBV5-6 | CASSLAVRATNEKLFF | TGTGCCAGCAGCTTGGCCGTCAGAGCAACTAATGAAAAACTGTTTTTT
many | TRBJ2-7 | TRBD1 | TRBV4-1 | CASSTAGTASYEQYF | TGCGCCAGCAGCACGGCCGGGACAGCCTCCTACGAGCAGTACTTC
many | TRBJ1-1 | . | TRBV6-1 | CASRLGTVTEAFF | TGTGCCAGCAGACTTGGGACGGTCACTGAAGCTTTCTTT
many | TRBJ1-1 | TRBD1 | TRBV7-9 | CASSPQATGAEAFF | TGTGCCAGCAGCCCCCAGGCGACAGGGGCCGAAGCTTTCTTT
many | TRBJ2-7 | . | TRBV30 | CAWTPDLQWGYEQYF | TGTGCCTGGACCCCCGACTTACAGTGGGGGTACGAGCAGTACTTC
many | TRBJ2-7 | TRBD2 | TRBV3-1 | CASSISGSSSRGDEQYF | TGTGCCAGCAGCATTAGCGGGAGCTCCTCGAGGGGCGACGAGCAGTACTTC
. | TRBJ1-1 | . | TRBV6-2/TRBV6-3 | CASRPTGTSNTEAFF | TGTGCCAGCAGACCCACAGGGACGTCGAACACTGAAGCTTTCTTT
many | TRBJ2-4 | TRBD1 | TRBV30 | CAWSFQGAIAKNIQYF | TGTGCCTGGAGTTTCCAGGGGGCGATAGCCAAAAACATTCAGTACTTC
many | TRBJ2-7 | . | TRBV28 | CASIGSGTAHKQYF | TGTGCCAGCATTGGGAGTGGGACCGCCCATAAGCAGTACTTC
. | TRBJ1-1 | . | TRBV4-1 | CASSQVSRARPDTEAFF | TGCGCCAGCAGCCAAGTTTCCAGGGCCCGGCCGGACACTGAAGCTTTCTTT